These T cell receptor beta chains were read from a single sample in a study of cytomegalovirus exposure and HLA in healthy donors. Sequenced by immunoSEQ multiplex PCR; TCRdb stores in-frame clones only, minus some. The sample yields some 110,000 clones, roughly 80% seen once. The specimen was PBMCs. These receptors were taken from a man aged 25-45 years in good health and CMV-seropositive. Both conserved end residues are part of each CDR3. D genes are given only for firm matches. Clone sizes are given selectively: once, few, many, or a class where the clone is expanded.

cdr3_aa: CASSLVGTIGGELFF
cdr3_nt: TGCGCCAGCAGCTTGGTCGGGACTATCGGCGGGGAGCTGTTTTTT
d_call: TRBD2
clone_size: few
v_call: TRBV5-1
j_call: TRBJ2-2

cdr3_aa: CASSVGAGTEAFF
cdr3_nt: TGTGCCAGCAGCGTAGGGGCAGGCACTGAAGCTTTCTTT
d_call: -
clone_size: -
v_call: TRBV9
j_call: TRBJ1-1

cdr3_aa: CASSLDRSWGGLISTDTQYF
cdr3_nt: TGTGCCAGTAGTCTAGACCGCTCGTGGGGGGGGCTTATTTCCACAGATACGCAGTATTTT
d_call: -
clone_size: -
v_call: TRBV19
j_call: TRBJ2-3

cdr3_aa: CASSLRGRDRANSPLHF
cdr3_nt: TGTGCCAGCAGTTTAAGGGGTAGGGACAGGGCTAATTCACCCCTCCACTTT
d_call: TRBD1
clone_size: -
v_call: TRBV27
j_call: TRBJ1-6

cdr3_aa: CASSWSGGSTDTQYF
cdr3_nt: TGCGCCAGCAGCTGGAGCGGGGGTAGCACAGATACGCAGTATTTT
d_call: TRBD2
clone_size: once
v_call: TRBV5-1
j_call: TRBJ2-3

cdr3_aa: CASSVEGNPYGNTIYF
cdr3_nt: TGTGCCAGCAGCGTAGAGGGGAACCCATATGGAAACACCATATATTTT
d_call: -
clone_size: -
v_call: TRBV9
j_call: TRBJ1-3

cdr3_aa: CASSPRQGSVNQPQHF
cdr3_nt: TGTGCCAGCTCACCCCGCCAGGGATCGGTCAATCAGCCCCAGCATTTT
d_call: -
clone_size: -
v_call: TRBV18
j_call: TRBJ1-5

cdr3_aa: CASSPREETQYF
cdr3_nt: TGTGCCAGCTCACCACGAGAGGAGACCCAGTACTTC
d_call: -
clone_size: -
v_call: TRBV18
j_call: TRBJ2-5

cdr3_aa: CASTATVNQPQHF
cdr3_nt: TGTGCCAGTACCGCGACAGTAAATCAGCCCCAGCATTTT
d_call: -
clone_size: -
v_call: TRBV19
j_call: TRBJ1-5

cdr3_aa: CASSLVWPIYNSPLHF
cdr3_nt: TGTGCCAGCAGCTTGGTATGGCCAATCTATAATTCACCCCTCCACTTT
d_call: -
clone_size: -
v_call: TRBV5-5
j_call: TRBJ1-6

cdr3_aa: CASKGQISYEQYF
cdr3_nt: TGTGCCAGCAAGGGACAGATCTCCTACGAGCAGTACTTC
d_call: TRBD1
clone_size: -
v_call: TRBV19
j_call: TRBJ2-7

cdr3_aa: CASSLWQGVHGYTF
cdr3_nt: TGTGCCAGCAGTTTATGGCAGGGTGTTCATGGCTACACCTTC
d_call: -
clone_size: -
v_call: TRBV28
j_call: TRBJ1-2

cdr3_aa: CSVDDRNRDRGYTF
cdr3_nt: TGCAGCGTTGACGACAGGAACCGAGATCGTGGCTACACCTTC
d_call: -
clone_size: -
v_call: TRBV29-1
j_call: TRBJ1-2

cdr3_aa: CASERGHRDTEAFF
cdr3_nt: TGTGCCAGCGAGAGGGGACACAGGGACACTGAAGCTTTCTTT
d_call: -
clone_size: few
v_call: TRBV28
j_call: TRBJ1-1

cdr3_aa: CASSQDFGRAYEQYF
cdr3_nt: TGTGCCAGCAGCCAAGACTTTGGGAGAGCCTACGAGCAGTACTTC
d_call: -
clone_size: -
v_call: TRBV4-2
j_call: TRBJ2-7

cdr3_aa: CSVSQGSSGNTIYF
cdr3_nt: TGCAGCGTTTCACAGGGGAGCTCTGGAAACACCATATATTTT
d_call: TRBD1
clone_size: once
v_call: TRBV29-1
j_call: TRBJ1-3

cdr3_aa: CASSLGQGAYEQYF
cdr3_nt: TGTGCCAGCAGCTTGGGACAGGGGGCCTACGAGCAGTACTTC
d_call: TRBD1
clone_size: -
v_call: TRBV7-3
j_call: TRBJ2-7

cdr3_aa: CASSGDSLSYEQYF
cdr3_nt: TGTGCCAGCAGCGGGGACAGTCTCTCCTACGAGCAGTACTTC
d_call: TRBD1
clone_size: once
v_call: TRBV5-6
j_call: TRBJ2-7

cdr3_aa: CASSFLDRAKNIQYF
cdr3_nt: TGTGCCAGCAGTTTCTTGGACAGGGCCAAAAACATTCAGTACTTC
d_call: TRBD1
clone_size: -
v_call: TRBV28
j_call: TRBJ2-4

cdr3_aa: CASSHLPKSSTDTQYF
cdr3_nt: TGCGCCAGCAGCCACCTACCAAAATCTAGCACAGATACGCAGTATTTT
d_call: -
clone_size: -
v_call: TRBV4-1
j_call: TRBJ2-3

cdr3_aa: CSSSLEYGGPRGANVLTF
cdr3_nt: TGTTCCAGCAGCTTAGAATACGGCGGGCCCAGGGGGGCCAACGTCCTGACTTTC
d_call: -
clone_size: -
v_call: TRBV7-9
j_call: TRBJ2-6

cdr3_aa: CASSLTGGSYNEQFF
cdr3_nt: TGTGCCAGCAGCTTAACGGGGGGCTCCTACAATGAGCAGTTCTTC
d_call: TRBD2
clone_size: -
v_call: TRBV11-2
j_call: TRBJ2-1

cdr3_aa: CASSQQPGQGGNEQFF
cdr3_nt: TGTGCCAGCTCCCAACAACCGGGACAGGGGGGGAATGAGCAGTTCTTC
d_call: TRBD1
clone_size: -
v_call: TRBV18
j_call: TRBJ2-1

cdr3_aa: CASSEAAPPDTQYF
cdr3_nt: TGTGCCAGCAGTGAGGCGGCCCCCCCAGATACGCAGTATTTT
d_call: -
clone_size: -
v_call: TRBV2
j_call: TRBJ2-3

cdr3_aa: CASRPSGGTRYNEQFF
cdr3_nt: TGTGCCAGCAGACCAAGCGGGGGGACACGCTACAATGAGCAGTTCTTC
d_call: TRBD2
clone_size: -
v_call: TRBV5-5
j_call: TRBJ2-1

cdr3_aa: CATSRGLARRYNEQFF
cdr3_nt: TGTGCCACCAGCAGAGGACTAGCGAGAAGATACAATGAGCAGTTCTTC
d_call: TRBD2
clone_size: -
v_call: TRBV15
j_call: TRBJ2-1

cdr3_aa: CASSDGVSNQPQHF
cdr3_nt: TGTGCCAGCAGTGACGGGGTTAGCAATCAGCCCCAGCATTTT
d_call: -
clone_size: -
v_call: TRBV6-1
j_call: TRBJ1-5

cdr3_aa: CASSESTPTQGNQPQHF
cdr3_nt: TGTGCCAGCAGTGAATCGACTCCCACCCAGGGGAATCAGCCCCAGCATTTT
d_call: -
clone_size: few
v_call: TRBV6-1
j_call: TRBJ1-5

cdr3_aa: CASRSEGQGDYGYTF
cdr3_nt: TGTGCCAGCAGATCCGAGGGACAGGGCGACTATGGCTACACCTTC
d_call: TRBD1
clone_size: -
v_call: TRBV28
j_call: TRBJ1-2

cdr3_aa: CASSSQGNYGYTF
cdr3_nt: TGTGCCAGCAGTTCACAGGGGAACTATGGCTACACCTTC
d_call: TRBD1
clone_size: -
v_call: TRBV5-6
j_call: TRBJ1-2

cdr3_aa: CASSPTGRDTQYF
cdr3_nt: TGCGCCAGCAGCCCCACAGGGAGAGATACGCAGTATTTT
d_call: -
clone_size: -
v_call: TRBV5-1
j_call: TRBJ2-3

cdr3_aa: CASSIGTVGRETQYF
cdr3_nt: TGCGCCAGCAGCATAGGGACAGTTGGACGAGAGACCCAGTACTTC
d_call: TRBD1
clone_size: -
v_call: TRBV5-1
j_call: TRBJ2-5

cdr3_aa: CASSPDPGNEQFF
cdr3_nt: TGTGCCAGCAGTCCCGATCCAGGCAATGAGCAGTTCTTC
d_call: -
clone_size: few
v_call: TRBV28
j_call: TRBJ2-1

cdr3_aa: CASSFGGNTEAFF
cdr3_nt: TGTGCCAGCAGTTTCGGGGGGAACACTGAAGCTTTCTTT
d_call: -
clone_size: -
v_call: TRBV27
j_call: TRBJ1-1

cdr3_aa: CASSTSGGSSYEQYF
cdr3_nt: TGTGCCAGCAGCACTAGCGGGGGGAGCTCCTACGAGCAGTACTTC
d_call: TRBD2
clone_size: -
v_call: TRBV7-6
j_call: TRBJ2-7

cdr3_aa: CASSFMTGDTGELFF
cdr3_nt: TGTGCCAGCAGTTTCATGACAGGGGACACCGGGGAGCTGTTTTTT
d_call: TRBD1
clone_size: once
v_call: TRBV28
j_call: TRBJ2-2

cdr3_aa: CASSEFQVPPRNYGYTF
cdr3_nt: TGTGCCAGCAGTGAATTTCAGGTCCCCCCAAGAAACTATGGCTACACCTTC
d_call: -
clone_size: -
v_call: TRBV25-1
j_call: TRBJ1-2

cdr3_aa: CASSLRQLAINEQFF
cdr3_nt: TGTGCCAGCAGCTTAAGACAGCTGGCCATTAATGAGCAGTTCTTC
d_call: -
clone_size: -
v_call: TRBV7-2
j_call: TRBJ2-1

cdr3_aa: CASSGRGGGQFF
cdr3_nt: TGTGCCAGCAGCGGGAGGGGGGGCGGGCAGTTCTTC
d_call: TRBD2
clone_size: -
v_call: TRBV28
j_call: TRBJ2-1

cdr3_aa: CATRQGAADTQYF
cdr3_nt: TGCGCCACCCGACAGGGGGCCGCAGATACGCAGTATTTT
d_call: TRBD1
clone_size: once
v_call: TRBV10-2
j_call: TRBJ2-3

cdr3_aa: CASSLEWQSYYGYTF
cdr3_nt: TGTGCCAGCAGCTTGGAATGGCAATCCTACTATGGCTACACCTTC
d_call: -
clone_size: -
v_call: TRBV5-5
j_call: TRBJ1-2

cdr3_aa: CSVRAGGGVFQETQYF
cdr3_nt: TGCAGCGTCCGAGCGGGTGGGGGGGTATTCCAAGAGACCCAGTACTTC
d_call: TRBD2
clone_size: -
v_call: TRBV29-1
j_call: TRBJ2-5

cdr3_aa: CAISEQGAPANEKLFF
cdr3_nt: TGTGCCATCAGTGAACAGGGGGCTCCCGCTAATGAAAAACTGTTTTTT
d_call: TRBD1
clone_size: -
v_call: TRBV10-3
j_call: TRBJ1-4

cdr3_aa: CASSLDPGGGQPQHF
cdr3_nt: TGTGCCAGCAGCTTGGACCCAGGGGGCGGTCAGCCCCAGCATTTT
d_call: TRBD1
clone_size: -
v_call: TRBV5-4
j_call: TRBJ1-5

cdr3_aa: CSVGSGAPDTQYF
cdr3_nt: TGCAGCGTTGGTAGCGGAGCTCCAGATACGCAGTATTTT
d_call: -
clone_size: -
v_call: TRBV29-1
j_call: TRBJ2-3

cdr3_aa: CASVTGLWYEQYF
cdr3_nt: TGTGCTTCCGTGACAGGGCTCTGGTACGAGCAGTACTTC
d_call: TRBD1
clone_size: few
v_call: TRBV6-1
j_call: TRBJ2-7

cdr3_aa: CASSDTGRDTEAFF
cdr3_nt: TGCGCCAGCAGTGATACAGGGAGGGACACTGAAGCTTTCTTT
d_call: -
clone_size: -
v_call: TRBV10-1
j_call: TRBJ1-1

cdr3_aa: CASSRRDLPNQPQHF
cdr3_nt: TGTGCCAGTAGTAGACGGGATCTTCCTAATCAGCCCCAGCATTTT
d_call: -
clone_size: -
v_call: TRBV19
j_call: TRBJ1-5

cdr3_aa: CASSQTLDSGVLNEQFF
cdr3_nt: TGTGCCAGCAGCCAAACTTTGGATAGCGGGGTGTTGAATGAGCAGTTCTTC
d_call: TRBD2
clone_size: few
v_call: TRBV4-2
j_call: TRBJ2-1

cdr3_aa: CASSALDRDLDGYTF
cdr3_nt: TGTGCCAGCAGTGCATTGGACAGGGATTTGGATGGCTACACCTTC
d_call: TRBD1
clone_size: -
v_call: TRBV25-1
j_call: TRBJ1-2

cdr3_aa: CAISPRTSGGVYNEQFF
cdr3_nt: TGTGCCATCAGTCCTAGGACTAGCGGGGGGGTATACAATGAGCAGTTCTTC
d_call: TRBD2
clone_size: -
v_call: TRBV10-3
j_call: TRBJ2-1

cdr3_aa: CASSPLGRGGTDTQYF
cdr3_nt: TGTGCCAGCAGCCCCTTAGGGCGGGGGGGCACAGATACGCAGTATTTT
d_call: TRBD2
clone_size: -
v_call: TRBV11-3
j_call: TRBJ2-3

cdr3_aa: CASSLPPEGYYGYTF
cdr3_nt: TGTGCCAGCAGCTTGCCCCCGGAGGGTTACTATGGCTACACCTTC
d_call: -
clone_size: few
v_call: TRBV5-6
j_call: TRBJ1-2

cdr3_aa: CASSIYGQGAPEFAKNIQYF
cdr3_nt: TGTGCCAGCAGCATATATGGACAGGGGGCGCCGGAATTCGCCAAAAACATTCAGTACTTC
d_call: -
clone_size: -
v_call: TRBV21-1
j_call: TRBJ2-4